These 15 T cell receptor beta chains were sequenced from one sample in a study of Graves' ophthalmopathy and Graves' hyperthyroidism. Amplifying from RNA transcripts, the study obtained TCR beta CDR3 regions. Scientists carried out first-round RT-PCR using HTBI primers and then a second-round multiplex PCR. TCRdb re-analysed the multiplex PCR reads in MiXCR, keeping a single row per CDR3 protein. The sample records about 1.1 million distinct CDR3 sequences, approximately 35% being singletons. The material sequenced was peripheral blood or thyroid tissue (not recorded which). The receptors were gathered from an adult man with Graves' hyperthyroidism.

This clonotype has a count of ten or more. This rearrangement joins TRBV11-2 to TRBJ1-4, with no clear D. This CDR3 has 17 amino acids. V shed 5 bases and J shed 3 bases, with 19 bases lying between them. Germline CDR1 SGHAT, CDR2 FQNNGV. The CDR3 DNA sequence: TGTGCCAGCAGCCGTTGGATTGGAGGTGTGCCTAATGAAAAACTGTTTTTT. It is translated as CASSRWIGGVPNEKLFF.

Concerning this clonotype itself: Sequence at one end of the junction differs from germline and may be a read error. The chain carries TRBV7-7 and TRBJ2-5; possibly TRBD2 for D (5 bases). Germline assignment: CDR1 SSHAT and CDR2 FNYEAQ (reference sequence). The CDR3 length is 12 residues. The DNA of the CDR3 is TGTGCTAGCACCAGCCTCCGGGGGACCCAGTACTTC. The encoded protein is CASTSLRGTQYF.

The chain combines TRBV7-9 with TRBJ1-2, with unresolved D. Trimming removed 4 bases at V and 9 bases at J, with 12 bases between. From germline, CDR1 is SEHNR and CDR2 FQNEAQ (reference sequence). CDR3 length: 12 residues. DNA for the CDR3: TGTGCCAGCAGCTCGACCGGGATGAGCTACACCTTC. This gives the protein CASSSTGMSYTF. The full variable domain, in which reference TRBV7-9 and TRBJ1-2 provide the parts outside the CDR3, is DTGVSQNPRHKITKRGQNVTFRCDPISEHNRLYWYRQTLGQGPEFLTYFQNEAQLEKSRLLSDRFSAERPKGSFSTLEIQRTEQGDSAMYLCASSSTGMSYTFGSGTRLTVV.

The V and J genes are TRBV7-8 and TRBJ2-7; D gene uncertain. Trimming took 9 bases from V and 4 from J, leaving 16 bases between them. Germline assignment: CDR1 SGHVS and CDR2 FQNEAQ. CDR3 size: 13 residues. CDR3 in DNA: TGTGCCAGTAGGGTGGACCTTCGGTACGAGCAGTACTTC. It specifies CASRVDLRYEQYF.

J is TRBJ1-6 and V is TRBV5-1; no definite D call. Germline CDR1 and CDR2: SGHRS and YFSETQ. V was shortened by 2 bases and J by 7 bases, with 13 bases between the two germline ends. The length of the CDR3 is 15 residues. The CDR3 region is CASSFDTASNSPLHF. The CDR3 nucleotides read TGCGCCAGCAGCTTTGACACGGCATCCAATTCACCCCTCCACTTT.

This clonotype was counted many times. The CDR3 spells CSASGLRAPQETQYF. CDR3 DNA sequence: TGCAGTGCTAGCGGTCTCAGAGCCCCCCAAGAGACCCAGTACTTC. This chain links TRBV20-1 with TRBJ2-5; D call uncertain. CDR1 and CDR2 (germline): DFQATT, SNEGSKA (reference sequence). This CDR3 contains 15 residues. The V gene lost 3 bases and the J gene lost 1 base, with 15 bases spanning the gap.

This rearrangement joins TRBV19 to TRBJ2-5, with 9 bases fitting TRBD1. The length of the CDR3 is 11 residues. Germline loops: CDR1 LNHDA, CDR2 SQIVND (reference sequence). V shed 6 bases and J 10 bases; nucleotides not matched to a gene: 3. CDR3 in amino acids: CASRMTGGQYF. The CDR3 bases are TGTGCCAGTAGGATGACAGGGGGCCAGTACTTC.

Remarks on this clonotype: A read error is possible here, since a much larger clone lies one base away. The J gene is TRBJ2-7, the V gene TRBV7-2, with D maybe TRBD1 (5 bases). CDR3 length equals 12 residues. Between the trimmed V and J ends, which lost 3 bases and 6 bases, there was a span of 9 bases. Germline V gives CDR1 SGHTA, CDR2 FQGNSA. The DNA for the CDR3 is TGTGCCAGCAGCTTTCCAGGGTTCGAGCAGTACTTC. Translating gives CASSFPGFEQYF.

The rearrangement links TRBV7-2 to TRBJ2-6, with D possibly matching TRBD1 (7 bases). Trimming removed 8 bases at V and 2 bases at J, with 25 bases between. The germline gives CDR1 SGHTA, CDR2 FQGNSA. The CDR3 spans 19 residues. CDR3 loop: CASGRRRRGLIPGANVLTF. The CDR3 bases are TGTGCCAGCGGACGACGGCGGAGGGGGCTAATTCCTGGGGCCAACGTCCTGACTTTC.

This clonotype was counted at least ten times. This chain joins TRBV19 and TRBJ1-1, with TRBD1 as a possible D gene (5 bases). Germline-derived CDR1 and CDR2 are LNHDA and SQIVND (reference sequence). Trimming pared 4 bases from V and 1 base from J, leaving 10 bases between. This CDR3 spans 14 amino acids. CDR3 in DNA: TGTGCCAGTAGTACAAGGGGTCGGAACACTGAAGCTTTCTTT. This translates into CASSTRGRNTEAFF. Full variable domain (missing parts from reference TRBV19 and TRBJ1-1): DGGITQSPKYLFRKEGQNVTLSCEQNLNHDAMYWYRQDPGQGLRLIYYSQIVNDFQKGDIAEGYSVSREKKESFPLTVTSAQKNPTAFYLCASSTRGRNTEAFFGQGTRLTVV.

This clonotype was counted ten times or more. In DNA, the CDR3 is TGCAGCGTTGAAGGGGTCCCGGGTCCCTATGGCTACACCTTC. This codes for CSVEGVPGPYGYTF. The chain employs TRBV29-1 and TRBJ1-2; the D is unclear. Per the germline V gene, CDR1 is SQVTM and CDR2 is ANQGSEA. Between the trimmed V and J ends, which lost 1 base and 4 bases, there was a span of 13 bases. This CDR3 is built from 14 residues.

This clonotype was detected a few times. CDR3 sequence: CSAERYSGSQDEQYF. The DNA of the CDR3 is TGCAGTGCTGAGAGATATTCTGGTAGTCAAGACGAGCAGTACTTC. V usage is TRBV20-1 and J usage is TRBJ2-7; D gene unclear. Germline values: CDR1 DFQATT, CDR2 SNEGSKA (reference sequence). Trimming cost V 5 bases and J 5 bases, with 22 bases left between them. This CDR3 spans 15 amino acids.

In its sample, this clonotype was seen many times. The chain carries TRBV7-9 and TRBJ1-5; D is possibly TRBD1 (5 bases). The CDR3 contains 14 residues. Germline V gene data show CDR1 as SEHNR and CDR2 as FQNEAQ (reference sequence). Trimming stripped 0 bases from V and 3 bases from J, with 6 bases between. This chain's CDR3 is CASSLAGANQPQHF. The DNA for the CDR3 is TGTGCCAGCAGCTTAGCCGGGGCCAATCAGCCCCAGCATTTT.

This clonotype came up many times. The V call is TRBV25-1, the J call TRBJ2-7; D may be TRBD1 or TRBD2 (6 bases each). V lost 4 bases and J lost 5, with 12 bases in between. Per germline, CDR1 MGHDK and CDR2 SYGVNS. The CDR3 length is 13 residues. CDR3 coding DNA: TGTGCCAGCAGTGCCGGGGGCCTAGACGAGCAGTACTTC. Amino acids: CASSAGGLDEQYF.

This clonotype was detected a few times. This chain links TRBV10-2 with TRBJ2-7, with D unresolved. Germline V gene sequence: CDR1 WSHSY, CDR2 SAAADI. Trimming cost V 9 bases and J 5 bases, with 11 bases left between them. The CDR3 totals 11 residues. For the CDR3, the DNA is TGCGCCAGTTGGTACCAAAACGAGCAGTACTTC. Translation: CASWYQNEQYF.